This passage covers 17 T cell receptor beta chains from one sample sequenced in a study of T cell responses to AZD1222 COVID-19 vaccine. The protocol was immunoSEQ multiplex PCR, while the TCRdb copy is restricted to in-frame clones and leaves out a portion. The data contain 110,000 to 150,000 clones, around 92% of them singletons. Specimen: peripheral blood, collected 28 days after the second AZD1222 dose. The receptors stem from an adult who received the AZD1222 COVID-19 vaccine.

This clone appeared once. This chain uses TRBV12-3 or TRBV12-4 with TRBJ1-1; D gene uncertain. With 5 bases removed from V and 7 bases from J, the gap between germline ends came to 14 bases. The CDR3 contains 13 residues. The CDR3, as DNA: TGTGCCAGCAGTCTGGGTGAAGGGCTTGAAGCTTTCTTT. Translated, it gives CASSLGEGLEAFF.

The rearrangement uses TRBV27 and TRBJ1-6, with a weak D call TRBD1 (5 bases). V shed 5 bases and J shed 5 bases, with 13 bases lying between them. This CDR3 comprises 15 residues. The germline V gene encodes CDR1 MNHEY and CDR2 SMNVEV (reference sequence). The CDR3, as DNA: TGTGCCAGCAGTCCGGGGTGGGGGGATAATTCACCCCTCCACTTT. Its protein is CASSPGWGDNSPLHF.

This rearrangement joins TRBV2 to TRBJ1-1, with 7 bases aligning to TRBD1. The CDR3 totals 15 residues. CDR1 is SNHLY, CDR2 FYNNEI, per germline. The ends lost 5 bases at V and 5 bases at J; junction bases unmatched: 11. The CDR3 DNA reads TGTGCCAGCAGTAGGAGGGGGCGCGGGGGAACTGAAGCTTTCTTT. Its protein is CASSRRGRGGTEAFF.

The chain employs TRBV3-1 (or the pseudogene TRBV3-2) and TRBJ2-3; 9 bases align to TRBD2. Per the germline V gene, CDR1 is LGHDT and CDR2 is YNNKEL (reference sequence). Losses at the gene ends were 0 bases for V and 3 bases for J; bases not matched to a gene: 7. The CDR3 is made up of 17 amino acids. The CDR3 region has the DNA TGTGCCAGCAGCCAAGATCTCGGACTAGCGAGGACAGATACGCAGTATTTT. Its protein product is CASSQDLGLARTDTQYF.

The CDR3: CASSSGRLVNQPQHF. CDR3 DNA sequence: TGTGCCAGTAGCTCCGGACGGCTAGTCAATCAGCCCCAGCATTTT. The chain carries TRBV19 and TRBJ1-5; the D is unclear. There are 15 residues in the CDR3. With 6 bases removed from V and 3 bases from J, the gap between germline ends came to 15 bases. Germline CDR1 LNHDA, CDR2 SQIVND (reference sequence). Together with reference TRBV19 and TRBJ1-5, the CDR3 gives the full variable domain: DGGITQSPKYLFRKEGQNVTLSCEQNLNHDAMYWYRQDPGQGLRLIYYSQIVNDFQKGDIAEGYSVSREKKESFPLTVTSAQKNPTAFYLCASSSGRLVNQPQHFGDGTRLSIL.

This rearrangement joins TRBV28 to TRBJ2-3; D perhaps matches TRBD2 (5 bases). The CDR3 runs to 16 residues. From germline, CDR1 is MDHEN and CDR2 SYDVKM. V dropped 3 bases and J dropped 2 bases, with 15 bases sitting between them. The CDR3 protein is CASSFGTSGLTDTQYF. The DNA for the CDR3 is TGTGCCAGCAGTTTTGGTACGAGCGGCCTCACAGATACGCAGTATTTT.

The rearrangement joins TRBV28 to TRBJ2-5; D unclear. Trimming removed 2 bases from V and 6 bases from J, with 16 bases in between. Germline V CDR1 and CDR2: MDHEN, SYDVKM. The CDR3 covers 15 residues. CDR3 region: CASSLGPGERKTQYF. The DNA of the CDR3 is TGTGCCAGCAGTTTAGGTCCCGGAGAGAGAAAGACCCAGTACTTC.

This clone occurred once. The V and J genes are TRBV3-1 (or the pseudogene TRBV3-2) and TRBJ1-1; 8 nucleotides align to TRBD1. Germline V CDR1 and CDR2: LGHDT, YNNKEL (reference sequence). This CDR3 is 17 amino acids long. The V segment lost 0 bases and the J segment 11 bases; nucleotides outside the gene matches: 17. CDR3 sequence (DNA): TGTGCCAGCAGCCAAGATATTTTAACAGGGGGAGGGGACGAGGCTTTCTTT. Encoded protein: CASSQDILTGGGDEAFF.

V and J are TRBV6-6 and TRBJ2-7, with 7 bases lining up with TRBD2. Unmatched junction bases numbered 10, after V lost 2 bases and J lost 3 bases. This CDR3 region has 16 residues. Germline loops: CDR1 MNHNY, CDR2 SVGAGI (reference sequence). This CDR3 reads CASSYPSGREIYEQYF. CDR3 nucleotides: TGTGCCAGCAGTTACCCCTCAGGGCGGGAGATCTACGAGCAGTACTTC.

The rearrangement uses TRBV30 and TRBJ2-2; either TRBD1 or TRBD2 may supply D (5 bases each). V was shortened by 1 base and J by 5 bases, with 14 bases between the two germline ends. The CDR3 extends over 15 amino acids. CDR1 and CDR2 (germline): GTSNPN, SVGIG (reference sequence). The CDR3 DNA is TGTGCCTGGAGTGGCTGGGGGAGTGGGACCGGGGAGCTGTTTTTT. Translation: CAWSGWGSGTGELFF.

The J gene is TRBJ1-5, the V gene TRBV28; 7 nucleotides align to TRBD1. CDR3 length equals 16 residues. Germline lookup yields CDR1 MDHEN and CDR2 SYDVKM. Trimming took 4 bases from V and 6 from J; bases not matched to a gene: 12. This CDR3 reads CASSSEGRGRGQPQHF. DNA of the CDR3: TGTGCCAGCAGTTCGGAGGGGAGGGGGCGAGGTCAGCCCCAGCATTTT.

The V gene is TRBV6-1, the J gene TRBJ1-4; tentatively, D is TRBD1 (5 bases). V was clipped by 0 bases and J by 7 bases, with 15 bases between them. The CDR3 contains 16 residues. Per the germline V gene, CDR1 is MNHNS and CDR2 is SASEGT. The CDR3 reads CASSEALSRGSEKLFF. In DNA form, the CDR3 reads TGTGCCAGCAGTGAAGCGCTCTCACGGGGGAGTGAAAAACTGTTTTTT.

The chain carries TRBV28 and TRBJ1-5, with D unresolved. CDR1 MDHEN and CDR2 SYDVKM come from the germline V gene. The CDR3 has 13 residues. Trimming removed 8 bases at V and 0 bases at J, with 8 bases between. The CDR3 sequence: CASGEYSNQPQHF. The CDR3 DNA follows: TGTGCCAGCGGGGAATATAGCAATCAGCCCCAGCATTTT.

For this clone: Distinct nucleotide sequences in the sample also encode this CDR3. The chain links TRBV27 to TRBJ1-2, with a weak D call TRBD1 (5 bases). V lost 2 bases, J lost 4 bases, and 8 bases lay in between. Per the germline V gene, CDR1 is MNHEY and CDR2 is SMNVEV (reference sequence). The CDR3 is made up of 13 amino acids. CDR3 nucleotide sequence: TGTGCCAGCAGTTTACAGGGATCCTATGGCTACACCTTC. Protein: CASSLQGSYGYTF.

V and J are TRBV19 and TRBJ1-5; D remains unclear. The CDR3 loop spans 15 amino acids. In germline, CDR1 is LNHDA, CDR2 SQIVND (reference sequence). Trimming took off 6 bases at V and 1 base at J, with 13 bases between the two ends. DNA for the CDR3: TGTGCCAGTAGCTACTCGATGGAAAGCAATCAGCCCCAGCATTTT. This sequence encodes CASSYSMESNQPQHF.

The CDR3 spells CASSQIPKPGNSYEQYF. CDR3 sequence (DNA): TGTGCCAGCAGCCAAATACCGAAGCCCGGGAACTCCTACGAGCAGTACTTC. This chain connects TRBV3-1 (or the pseudogene TRBV3-2) to TRBJ2-7; a weak D match, TRBD2 (5 bases). Trimming shortened V by 2 bases and J by 0 bases, and 17 bases separated the two germline ends. From germline, CDR1 is LGHDT and CDR2 YNNKEL (reference sequence). The length of the CDR3 is 17 residues.

The table lists this clone with a count of one. The chain employs TRBV10-3 and TRBJ1-4; D not resolved. Germline V gives CDR1 ENHRY, CDR2 SYGVKD. CDR3 length: 13 amino acids. V shed 0 bases and J shed 5 bases, with 4 bases lying between them. DNA for the CDR3: TGTGCCATCAGTGAGTCACACAATGAAAAACTGTTTTTT. Translated, it gives CAISESHNEKLFF.